These 16 T cell receptor beta chains were sequenced from one sample in a study of T cell repertoires in cytomegalovirus infection. MiXCR, applied by TCRdb to the reads, yields one record per CDR3 protein. The table has roughly 720,000 distinct CDR3 sequences, roughly 36% seen once. Sequencing was carried out using PBMCs. The receptors shown here come from a human donor in good health (CMV status not recorded). Some clones in this sample may be carry-over from other donors' samples.

This clonotype showed up just once. The junction departs from the called germline gene at one end, perhaps through a read error. The chain recombines TRBV12-3 or TRBV12-4 with TRBJ1-5; D uncertain. The CDR3 extends over 13 amino acids. CDR3 sequence (DNA): TGTGACAGCAGCCCTGGGAGGAGGCAGCCCCAGCATTTT. This gives the protein CDSSPGRRQPQHF.

This rearrangement joins TRBV11-2 to TRBJ1-2; D gene unclear. Trimming left V 1 base short and J 6 bases short, with 15 bases between. CDR3 size: 15 residues. The germline CDR1 and CDR2 sequences are SGHAT and FQNNGV. CDR3 nucleotides: TGTGCCAGCAGCTTAGGGCGGGGAACCCTTCATGGCTACACCTTC. Residues: CASSLGRGTLHGYTF.

Remarks on this clonotype: A much larger clone is a single base away; this may be a read error. The chain recombines TRBV5-1 with TRBJ2-5; either TRBD1 or TRBD2 may supply D (7 bases each). CDR1 is SGHRS, CDR2 YFSETQ, per germline. The CDR3 contains 16 residues. CDR3 DNA sequence: TGCGCCAGCAGCTTGTTTGGGAGGGGGCGCGAGGAGACCCAGTCCTTC. Translation gives CASSLFGRGREETQSF. Full variable domain (rest looked up from reference TRBV5-1 and TRBJ2-5): KAGVTQTPRYLIKTRGQQVTLSCSPISGHRSVSWYQQTPGQGLQFLFEYFSETQRNKGNFPGRFSGRQFSNSRSEMNVSTLELGDSALYLCASSLFGRGREETQSFGPGTRLLVL.

The chain links TRBV29-1 to TRBJ1-1; no definite D call. The germline V gene encodes CDR1 SQVTM and CDR2 ANQGSEA. This CDR3 is built from 12 residues. V dropped 3 bases and J dropped 6 bases, with 11 bases sitting between them. CDR3 loop: CSVDPPWAEAFF. The CDR3 coding sequence is TGCAGCGTTGATCCCCCCTGGGCTGAAGCTTTCTTT.

The chain links TRBV29-1 to TRBJ1-1; D is uncertain. CDR1 SQVTM and CDR2 ANQGSEA come from the germline V gene. This CDR3 region has 13 residues. The V gene lost 4 bases and the J gene lost 2 bases, with 11 bases spanning the gap. In DNA form, the CDR3 reads TGCAGCGTTGCATTTGGGAAAAACACTGAAGCTTTCTTT. Its translation is CSVAFGKNTEAFF.

The sample holds many counts of this clonotype. The rearrangement uses TRBV10-3 and TRBJ2-5; 9 nucleotides line up with TRBD1. The J segment lost 4 bases and the V segment lost 4 bases, leaving 7 bases of the junction unmatched. This CDR3 region has 15 residues. CDR1 is ENHRY and CDR2 is SYGVKD in the germline V gene. CDR3 bases: TGTGCCATCAGTGGGGGACAGGGAGTGAGAGAGACCCAGTACTTC. Protein: CAISGGQGVRETQYF.

This clonotype occurred once. The gene calls are TRBV6-6 and TRBJ1-2, with 9 positions matching TRBD1. Germline V CDR1 and CDR2: MNHNY, SVGAGI (reference sequence). After removal of 7 bases from V and 8 bases from J, the junction contained 11 bases not matched to a gene. CDR3 length: 14 amino acids. The CDR3: CASKIGQGYVGYTF. The CDR3 DNA reads TGTGCCAGCAAAATCGGACAGGGGTACGTGGGCTACACCTTC.

This rearrangement joins TRBV2 to TRBJ1-1; TRBD1 might be the D (6 bases). Germline V gene data show CDR1 as SNHLY and CDR2 as FYNNEI. The CDR3 sequence is 13 residues long. Trimming took 1 base from V and 6 from J, leaving 9 bases between them. The CDR3 loop reads CASSEDRAAEAFF. In DNA, the CDR3 is TGTGCCAGCAGTGAAGACAGGGCCGCTGAAGCTTTCTTT.

This clonotype appeared a few times. The gene calls are TRBV6-1 and TRBJ2-1; D is unclear. Germline CDR1 MNHNS, CDR2 SASEGT. This CDR3 is 16 amino acids long. Trimming removed 7 bases at V and 5 bases at J, with 21 bases between. CDR3 protein: CASKVRTSVGNNEQFF. CDR3 DNA sequence: TGTGCCAGCAAGGTGAGGACCTCGGTAGGAAACAATGAGCAGTTCTTC.

The J gene is TRBJ2-1, the V gene TRBV28, with TRBD2 identical over 9 bases. Germline-derived CDR1 and CDR2 are MDHEN and SYDVKM. V lost 5 bases and J lost 6; bases outside the gene matches: 11. This CDR3 is 16 amino acids long. This CDR3 is CASSEARGGLGNEQFF. As DNA, the CDR3 is TGTGCCAGCAGTGAGGCGCGGGGGGGCCTTGGCAATGAGCAGTTCTTC.

This clonotype was detected a few times. The chain is built from TRBV6-5 and TRBJ1-1; 8 positions match TRBD1. Germline CDR1 and CDR2: MNHEY and SVGAGI. V lost 3 bases and J lost 2; bases outside the gene matches: 8. The CDR3 has 16 residues. CDR3 residues: CASSYRQGTLNTEAFF. The DNA for the CDR3 is TGTGCCAGCAGTTATCGACAGGGGACCTTAAACACTGAAGCTTTCTTT.

The chain employs TRBV5-4 and TRBJ2-1, with 9 bases identical to TRBD1. Losses at the gene ends were 5 bases for V and 0 bases for J; bases not matched to a gene: 9. Germline-derived CDR1 and CDR2 are SGHNT and YYREEE (reference sequence). The CDR3 is 17 amino acids. In DNA form, the CDR3 reads TGTGCCAGCAGATCCGGGACAGGGAAAAGCTCCTACAATGAGCAGTTCTTC. Its translation is CASRSGTGKSSYNEQFF.

A few counts support this clonotype. V is TRBV11-2 and J is TRBJ1-3; D possibly corresponds to TRBD1 (6 bases). Between the trimmed V and J ends, which lost 6 bases and 4 bases, there was a span of 16 bases. Germline V gene data show CDR1 as SGHAT and CDR2 as FQNNGV. The CDR3 consists of 15 residues. The CDR3 nucleotides read TGTGCCAGCAGACCTACAAGGGGGTTGGGAAACACCATATATTTT. This translates into CASRPTRGLGNTIYF.

The chain employs TRBV19 and TRBJ2-3, with 7 positions matching TRBD1. Losses at the gene ends were 7 bases for V and 5 bases for J; bases not matched to a gene: 6. The germline CDR1 and CDR2 sequences are LNHDA and SQIVND (reference sequence). CDR3 length equals 13 residues. The CDR3 sequence is CASTGQIRDTQYF. In DNA, the CDR3 is TGTGCCAGTACGGGACAGATACGAGATACGCAGTATTTT.

This clonotype turned up a few times. V and J are TRBV28 and TRBJ1-2; D gene ambiguous. There are 13 residues in the CDR3. Deletions cut 3 bases from V and 4 bases from J, with 9 bases between. CDR1 and CDR2 from the germline V gene are MDHEN and SYDVKM. CDR3 amino acids: CASSLLEGYGYTF. The CDR3 DNA reads TGTGCCAGCAGTTTGCTCGAAGGCTATGGCTACACCTTC.

J is TRBJ1-1 and V is TRBV27, with unresolved D. Trimming shortened V by 2 bases and J by 4 bases, and 11 bases separated the two germline ends. CDR3 length: 14 residues. In germline, CDR1 is MNHEY, CDR2 SMNVEV (reference sequence). The CDR3 here is CASSLGVRSTEAFF. The CDR3 coding sequence is TGTGCCAGCAGTTTAGGGGTCCGTAGCACTGAAGCTTTCTTT.